The clone carrying this T cell receptor beta chain was picked up many times. What it recognizes is unknown. The record originates from a study of human T cells and chemical hapten exposure. Turning to the study itself: Patch testing was performed with 0.01% DPC on the upper back, with reading at 6 days. A mostly female patient group had alopecia areata, totalis or universalis.

What the library attached to individual cDNA molecules were unique molecular identifiers. TCRdb processed the RACE reads anew with MiXCR; each CDR3 protein has one entry. The sample holds about 14,000 distinct CDR3 sequences, approximately 16% seen once. Study observations and caveats: Sensitizing with DPC caused no change in TCRs above 1 in 1000 frequency.

The CDR3 is 18 amino acids. Trimming shortened V by 0 bases and J by 7 bases, and 22 bases separated the two germline ends. CDR1 is SGHAT, CDR2 FQNNGV, per germline. Time point meaning: patch test 1, 2 weeks after DPC sensitization. Stated treatment: therapeutic diphenylcyclopropenone sensitization with weekly scalp DPC. The TCR was taken from a woman aged 30 to 39 with alopecia areata. Some clones in this sample may be carry-over from other donors' samples. This chain links TRBV11-2 with TRBJ2-1; perhaps TRBD2 as D (7 bases). Material: whole blood, obtained in connection with sensitization to the hapten diphenylcyclopropenone (DPC). The chain's CDR3 is CASSLDPLAGGLANEQFF. The CDR3 DNA is TGTGCCAGCAGCTTAGATCCCCTGGCCGGGGGGCTGGCAAATGAGCAGTTCTTC.